These T cell receptor beta chains were read from a single sample in a study of T cell changes during pregnancy in multiple sclerosis. Profiled with immunoSEQ multiplex PCR; TCRdb holds only in-frame clones, not every one. This table holds approximately 40,000 clones, roughly 92% found once. Material for sequencing was peripheral blood. These receptors were collected from a female donor with multiple sclerosis, enrolled in a pregnancy study. CDR3s include the opening cysteine and the closing phenylalanine or tryptophan. The D gene is left open where the match is weak. Not all rows give a size; the values are once, few, many and, for expanded clones, a class.

D gene | J gene | clone size | V gene | CDR3 protein | CDR3 DNA
TRBD1 | TRBJ2-3 | . | TRBV27 | CASSSGQVGDTQYF | TGTGCCAGCAGTTCAGGACAGGTGGGGGATACGCAGTATTTT
TRBD1 | TRBJ1-1 | . | TRBV30 | CAWRLARGRFVEAFF | TGTGCCTGGAGGTTGGCCAGGGGGCGATTCGTTGAAGCTTTCTTT
. | TRBJ2-5 | once | TRBV7-2 | CASSSLRIGGETQYF | TGTGCCAGCAGCTCCCTTCGAATTGGGGGAGAGACCCAGTACTTC
TRBD2 | TRBJ2-7 | . | TRBV6-5 | CASSYSSGSLPYEQYF | TGTGCCAGCAGTTACTCTAGCGGGAGTCTTCCCTACGAGCAGTACTTC
TRBD1 | TRBJ2-7 | . | TRBV11-3 | CASSWDRGNYEQYF | TGTGCCAGCAGCTGGGACAGGGGGAACTACGAGCAGTACTTC
. | TRBJ2-1 | . | TRBV5-1 | CASSLEGQLYNEQFF | TGCGCCAGCAGCTTGGAGGGTCAGCTTTACAATGAGCAGTTCTTC
TRBD1 | TRBJ2-7 | . | TRBV7-2 | CASRSTGSYEQYF | TGTGCCAGCAGATCGACAGGGTCCTACGAGCAGTACTTC
. | TRBJ1-2 | . | TRBV10-3 | CAISERQDYGYTF | TGTGCCATCAGTGAGAGGCAGGACTATGGCTACACCTTC
. | TRBJ2-7 | . | TRBV4-2 | CASSQERNSYEQYF | TGTGCCAGCAGCCAAGAACGGAACTCCTACGAGCAGTACTTC
TRBD2 | TRBJ2-2 | . | TRBV4-2 | CASSPGLANTGELFF | TGTGCCAGCAGCCCGGGACTAGCCAACACCGGGGAGCTGTTTTTT
TRBD1 | TRBJ2-3 | . | TRBV2 | CASARETGGADTQYF | TGTGCCAGCGCTCGAGAGACAGGGGGCGCAGATACGCAGTATTTT
TRBD2 | TRBJ2-5 | . | TRBV10-3 | CAIRGASGSEETQYF | TGTGCCATCAGGGGGGCTAGCGGGAGTGAAGAGACCCAGTACTTC
. | TRBJ1-4 | once | TRBV6-1 | CASTNSPNEKLFF | TGTGCCAGCACCAACAGCCCTAATGAAAAACTGTTTTTT
. | TRBJ2-5 | . | TRBV2 | CASSEQSTVRETQYF | TGTGCCAGCAGTGAACAATCAACAGTACGCGAGACCCAGTACTTC
TRBD1 | TRBJ1-5 | . | TRBV27 | CASSLLPTGGGNQPQHF | TGTGCCAGCAGTTTGCTGCCGACAGGGGGCGGCAATCAGCCCCAGCATTTT
TRBD2 | TRBJ2-3 | . | TRBV7-2 | CASSRASGYTDTQYF | TGTGCCAGCAGCAGGGCTAGCGGGTACACAGATACGCAGTATTTT
TRBD2 | TRBJ2-5 | . | TRBV7-2 | CASSQSGGRETQYF | TGTGCCAGCAGTCAAAGCGGGGGGCGAGAGACCCAGTACTTC
TRBD2 | TRBJ2-1 | . | TRBV10-3 | CASEGTSGPNEQFF | TGTGCCTCAGAGGGGACTAGCGGGCCCAATGAGCAGTTCTTC
. | TRBJ1-2 | . | TRBV6-5 | CASSGITGFGYGYTF | TGTGCCAGCAGTGGAATCACAGGGTTCGGCTATGGCTACACCTTC
. | TRBJ1-1 | . | TRBV19 | CASRRDTEAFF | TGTGCCAGTAGGAGGGACACTGAAGCTTTCTTT
TRBD1 | TRBJ2-6 | . | TRBV6-4 | CASGDSTGSGANVLTF | TGTGCCAGCGGGGACAGCACCGGCTCTGGGGCCAACGTCCTGACTTTC
TRBD1 | TRBJ2-1 | . | TRBV11-2 | CASSRQGYNEQFF | TGTGCCAGCAGCCGACAGGGTTACAATGAGCAGTTCTTC
TRBD1 | TRBJ1-2 | . | TRBV5-1 | CASSLEGALNGYTF | TGCGCCAGCAGCTTGGAGGGGGCGCTTAATGGCTACACCTTC
. | TRBJ2-2 | few | TRBV5-1 | CASSIGATGELFF | TGCGCCAGCAGCATCGGGGCCACCGGGGAGCTGTTTTTT
. | TRBJ2-2 | few | TRBV27 | CASSSGATGELFF | TGTGCCAGCAGTTCAGGGGCCACCGGGGAGCTGTTTTTT
TRBD2 | TRBJ2-7 | . | TRBV27 | CASSGGGSYEQYF | TGTGCCAGCAGCGGGGGGGGCTCTTACGAGCAGTACTTC
TRBD1 | TRBJ2-3 | . | TRBV4-2 | CASSLSGTGSTDTQYF | TGTGCCAGCAGCCTTTCCGGGACAGGGAGTACAGATACGCAGTATTTT
. | TRBJ1-2 | . | TRBV6-5 | CANPGGRWYTF | TGTGCCAACCCCGGCGGGCGGTGGTACACCTTC
TRBD1 | TRBJ1-4 | . | TRBV14 | CASSQDPYDRGLMSTNEKLFF | TGTGCCAGCAGCCAAGATCCCTATGACAGGGGGCTTATGTCGACTAATGAAAAACTGTTTTTT
. | TRBJ2-3 | . | TRBV19 | CASSIAGGSTDTQYF | TGTGCCAGTAGTATAGCAGGCGGAAGCACAGATACGCAGTATTTT
TRBD1 | TRBJ1-1 | . | TRBV10-2 | CASGRGQGALGTEAFF | TGCGCCAGCGGCCGGGGACAGGGGGCGCTGGGCACTGAAGCTTTCTTT
. | TRBJ1-6 | . | TRBV30 | CAWNLDSNNSPLHF | TGTGCCTGGAATCTGGACAGCAATAATTCACCCCTCCACTTT
TRBD2 | TRBJ2-1 | . | TRBV28 | CASTREGEQFF | TGTGCCAGCACGCGGGAGGGTGAGCAGTTCTTC
. | TRBJ1-3 | . | TRBV30 | CAWSVAFGNTIYF | TGTGCCTGGAGTGTTGCCTTTGGCAACACCATATATTTT
TRBD1 | TRBJ2-1 | . | TRBV5-5 | CASSLQGALDEQFF | TGTGCCAGCAGCTTACAGGGGGCGTTGGATGAGCAGTTCTTC
TRBD2 | TRBJ2-1 | . | TRBV30 | CAWTDEGGSSYNEQFF | TGTGCCTGGACCGATGAGGGCGGGAGCTCCTACAATGAGCAGTTCTTC
TRBD2 | TRBJ2-3 | . | TRBV5-6 | CASRILLAGLTDTQYF | TGTGCCAGCAGAATTCTACTAGCGGGCCTCACAGATACGCAGTATTTT
. | TRBJ1-2 | . | TRBV5-6 | CATTENLAGSYYGYTF | TGTGCCACCACGGAGAATCTCGCAGGGTCCTACTATGGCTACACCTTC
TRBD1 | TRBJ2-7 | . | TRBV6-1 | CASSEAAGTGSHEQYF | TGTGCCAGCAGTGAAGCCGCAGGGACAGGGTCCCACGAGCAGTACTTC
TRBD1 | TRBJ2-1 | once | TRBV14 | CASSQGQGQFF | TGTGCCAGCAGCCAAGGACAGGGTCAGTTCTTC
TRBD2 | TRBJ2-3 | . | TRBV9 | CASSGSSSTDTQYF | TGTGCGTCAAGCGGGAGCTCTAGCACAGATACGCAGTATTTT
. | TRBJ1-1 | . | TRBV28 | CAHRSNGAFEAFF | TGTGCCCACAGGAGCAACGGGGCTTTTGAAGCTTTCTTT
TRBD2 | TRBJ2-3 | . | TRBV5-1 | CASSLARRDYSTDTQYF | TGCGCCAGCAGCTTGGCCCGCAGGGACTATAGCACAGATACGCAGTATTTT
TRBD2 | TRBJ2-1 | . | TRBV13 | CASSPREVGSEQFF | TGTGCCAGCAGCCCCCGGGAGGTCGGTAGTGAGCAGTTCTTC
. | TRBJ1-1 | . | TRBV4-3 | CASSQDVQGIRNTEAFF | TGCGCCAGCAGCCAAGATGTACAGGGTATTAGAAACACTGAAGCTTTCTTT
. | TRBJ1-5 | . | TRBV2 | CASSERTRWGNQPQHF | TGTGCCAGCAGTGAAAGGACACGCTGGGGCAATCAGCCCCAGCATTTT
. | TRBJ1-2 | . | TRBV6-5 | CASSYGGGAFNYGYTF | TGTGCCAGCAGTTATGGGGGTGGTGCGTTTAACTATGGCTACACCTTC
. | TRBJ2-2 | . | TRBV4-1 | CASSQSGELFF | TGCGCCAGCAGCCAGAGCGGGGAGCTGTTTTTT
TRBD1 | TRBJ2-7 | . | TRBV19 | CASSMETGSYEQYF | TGTGCCAGTAGTATGGAGACAGGGTCCTACGAGCAGTACTTC
TRBD1 | TRBJ1-2 | . | TRBV19 | CASSIALRTGMRGYTF | TGTGCCAGTAGTATAGCTCTCCGGACAGGGATGCGCGGCTACACCTTC
. | TRBJ2-7 | once | TRBV28 | CASSLPRPGYEQYF | TGTGCCAGCAGTCTCCCACGACCTGGGTACGAGCAGTACTTC
TRBD2 | TRBJ2-7 | few | TRBV4-1 | CASSQEAERDYEQYF | TGCGCCAGCAGCCAAGAAGCGGAGCGGGACTACGAGCAGTACTTC
TRBD1 | TRBJ1-2 | . | TRBV5-1 | CASSLADRGYGYTF | TGCGCCAGCAGCTTGGCAGACAGGGGCTATGGCTACACCTTC
TRBD1 | TRBJ1-4 | . | TRBV30 | CAWRTGGATNEKLFF | TGTGCCTGGAGGACAGGGGGTGCAACTAATGAAAAACTGTTTTTT
. | TRBJ1-1 | once | TRBV9 | CASSVKPGKSKTNTEAFF | TGTGCCAGCAGCGTAAAGCCAGGGAAAAGTAAGACGAACACTGAAGCTTTCTTT
TRBD1 | TRBJ2-5 | . | TRBV6-5 | CASSLGTGGGETQYF | TGTGCCAGCAGTCTGGGGACAGGGGGCGGCGAGACCCAGTACTTC
. | TRBJ1-1 | once | TRBV19 | CASSIDPERGNTEAFF | TGTGCCAGTAGTATCGACCCCGAGAGGGGGAACACTGAAGCTTTCTTT
. | TRBJ1-3 | . | TRBV4-3 | CASSQDHRTGNTIYF | TGCGCCAGCAGCCAAGATCACAGAACTGGAAACACCATATATTTT
TRBD2 | TRBJ2-1 | . | TRBV6-4 | CASSGFGGANNEQFF | TGTGCCAGCAGTGGGTTCGGGGGGGCTAACAATGAGCAGTTCTTC
. | TRBJ2-3 | . | TRBV10-1 | CASRTDTQYF | TGCGCCAGCAGGACAGATACGCAGTATTTT